This T cell receptor beta chain was profiled in a study of resident and recirculating memory T cells in vitiligo. Clones were sequenced by immunoSEQ multiplex PCR, and TCRdb holds only the in-frame ones, with some missing. The top ten hold about 5.5% of the sample, which has tens of thousands of clones, roughly nine tenths seen once. Patients' lesions had not changed for the previous 6 months. V shed 5 bases and J 7 bases; nucleotides not matched to a gene: 11. The CDR3 is made up of 15 amino acids. Germline assignment: CDR1 LGHNT and CDR2 FRNRAP. The chain carries TRBV12-5 and TRBJ2-7; 10 nucleotides align to TRBD1. The sequence came from a male donor with vitiligo. Sequenced sample: blood. In nucleotides, the CDR3 is TGTGCTAGTGGTCCCCGCGGGACAGGGGCAGAAGAGCAGTACTTC. Translation gives CASGPRGTGAEEQYF.